One and the same sample provided the 27 T cell receptor beta chains below, sequenced in a study of blood T cells in healthy people across ages. Alongside a J-beta primer mix, a sample-barcoded 5' primer served in a second PCR lasting roughly 6 to 11 cycles. Via MiXCR, TCRdb re-called the 5' RACE reads, giving one row per CDR3 protein. Here the sample spans around 2 million distinct CDR3 sequences, around 42% being singletons. Sequencing was carried out using blood. The source is a human donor in good health.

This clonotype was observed many times. The rearrangement uses TRBV12-3 or TRBV12-4 and TRBJ2-1; 7 bases are shared with TRBD2. The CDR3 has 15 residues. Trimming at V came to 2 bases and at J to 7 bases, leaving 8 bases not matched to a gene. CDR3: CASSLIAGLGNEQFF. CDR3 nucleotide sequence: TGTGCCAGCAGTTTAATAGCGGGCCTCGGGAATGAGCAGTTCTTC.

V gene TRBV24-1 combines with J gene TRBJ1-5; 7 nucleotides align to TRBD1. From germline, CDR1 is KGHDR and CDR2 SFDVKD. Trimming at V came to 4 bases and at J to 0 bases, leaving 8 bases not matched to a gene. CDR3 size: 17 residues. CDR3 in amino acids: CATSETRDSGSNQPQHF. The CDR3 bases are TGTGCCACCAGTGAAACCCGGGACAGCGGTAGCAATCAGCCCCAGCATTTT.

The chain joins TRBV7-2 to TRBJ2-3; possibly TRBD1 for D (6 bases). The CDR3 has 17 amino acids. Trimming cost V 3 bases and J 6 bases, with 22 bases left between them. Germline CDR1 SGHTA, CDR2 FQGNSA. The CDR3 sequence: CASSFLQGHRTPDTQYF. CDR3 in DNA: TGTGCCAGCAGCTTCTTACAGGGACACCGGACCCCGGATACGCAGTATTTT.

J is TRBJ2-7 and V is TRBV5-6; no reliable D call. CDR1 is SGHDT, CDR2 YYEEEE, per germline. The CDR3 contains 15 residues. The ends were cut back, 0 bases at V and 2 bases at J, with 12 bases in the middle. The CDR3 coding sequence is TGTGCCAGCAGCTTGGGATTACAGTTCGCCTACGAGCAGTACTTC. Translated, it gives CASSLGLQFAYEQYF.

The V gene is TRBV13, the J gene TRBJ2-3; 10 bases are a match to TRBD1. V was pared by 3 bases and J by 2 bases, with 5 bases of the junction left unmatched. The V gene's germline CDR1 is PRHDT and CDR2 FYEKMQ (reference sequence). The CDR3 has 16 amino acids. The chain's CDR3 is CASSFWDRGHTDTQYF. The CDR3 region has the DNA TGTGCCAGCAGCTTCTGGGACAGGGGTCACACAGATACGCAGTATTTT.

As concerns this clonotype: One end of the junction does not line up with germline, which may come from a read error. The rearrangement uses TRBV28 and TRBJ1-5; no reliable D call. Germline V gives CDR1 MDHEN, CDR2 SYDVKM. The length of the CDR3 is 13 residues. CDR3 protein: CASRKGGNRPQHF. Written as DNA, the CDR3 is TGTGCCAGCAGAAAGGGAGGCAATCGGCCCCAGCATTTT. The complete variable domain, with remaining parts taken from reference TRBV28 and TRBJ1-5, reads DVKVTQSSRYLVKRTGEKVFLECVQDMDHENMFWYRQDPGLGLRLIYFSYDVKMKEKGDIPEGYSVSREKKERFSLILESASTNQTSMYLCASRKGGNRPQHFGDGTRLSIL.

The rearrangement uses TRBV6-1 and TRBJ1-2, with 7 bases aligning to TRBD1. This CDR3 is built from 18 residues. V shed 2 bases and J 2 bases; nucleotides not matched to a gene: 14. Germline CDR1 is MNHNS and CDR2 is SASEGT. CDR3 nucleotide sequence: TGTGCCAGCAGTGAAATACCGGGACAGTTCATTTCAAACTATGGCTACACCTTC. It is translated as CASSEIPGQFISNYGYTF.

This clonotype was counted a few times. The V call is TRBV12-3 or TRBV12-4, the J call TRBJ1-1, with a weak D call TRBD1 (5 bases). The CDR3 totals 16 residues. V was cut by 6 bases and J by 4 bases, with 21 bases left in between. The CDR3 nucleotides are TGTGCCAGCAGCTCATCGGTGGCAGGGTTGCGCACTGAAGCTTTCTTT. Translation: CASSSSVAGLRTEAFF.

The CDR3 region is CANTSGWGETQYF. CDR3 nucleotides: TGTGCCAACACTAGCGGGTGGGGGGAGACCCAGTACTTC. The chain joins TRBV12-3 or TRBV12-4 to TRBJ2-5; 9 bases match TRBD2. Trimming cost V 10 bases and J 5 bases; bases outside gene matches: 8. The length of the CDR3 is 13 residues.

The CDR3 nucleotides read TGTGCCATCAGGGGGGACAGCGGCTACGAGCAGTACTTC. It is translated as CAIRGDSGYEQYF. This sequence joins TRBV10-3 and TRBJ2-7, with TRBD1 matching over 7 bases. V shed 6 bases and J 3 bases; nucleotides not matched to a gene: 5. CDR1 is ENHRY, CDR2 SYGVKD, per germline. CDR3 size: 13 residues.

The chain employs TRBV2 and TRBJ2-6, with D hard to call. The germline CDR1 and CDR2 sequences are SNHLY and FYNNEI. CDR3 length equals 13 residues. The V and J ends lost 10 bases and 3 bases respectively, with 10 bases between them. The CDR3 nucleotides read TGTGCCAATCAGGAATTTGGGGCCAACGTCCTGACTTTC. This codes for CANQEFGANVLTF.

This sequence joins TRBV7-2 and TRBJ2-1, with 12 bases fitting TRBD2. The CDR3 runs to 17 residues. The trim removed 7 bases at V and 10 bases at J, leaving 17 bases unmatched. Germline V gene lookup returns CDR1 SGHTA and CDR2 FQGNSA. The CDR3 DNA sequence: TGTGCCAGCAACCCCCGGACTAGCGGGGCACGCGGGTACGAGCAGTTCTTC. Residues: CASNPRTSGARGYEQFF. The full variable domain, rest sourced from reference TRBV7-2 and TRBJ2-1, is GAGVSQSPSNKVTEKGKDVELRCDPISGHTALYWYRQSLGQGLEFLIYFQGNSAPDKSGLPSDRFSAERTGGSVSTLTIQRTQQEDSAVYLCASNPRTSGARGYEQFFGPGTRLTVL.

The V and J genes are TRBV2 and TRBJ2-1; D is undetermined. The CDR3 extends over 14 amino acids. Germline CDR1 is SNHLY and CDR2 is FYNNEI. Trimming took off 7 bases at V and 5 bases at J, with 15 bases between the two ends. The CDR3 nucleotides are TGTGCCAGCAAGGTATATTCCGGAAACAATGAGCAGTTCTTC. Its protein product is CASKVYSGNNEQFF.

In this sample, this clonotype turned up a few times. This chain connects TRBV4-1 to TRBJ1-2, with D possibly TRBD1 on 6 matching bases. This CDR3 is built from 15 residues. Germline lookup yields CDR1 MGHRA and CDR2 YSYEKL. The V gene lost 0 bases and the J gene lost 5 bases, with 13 bases spanning the gap. CDR3 nucleotides: TGCGCCAGCAGCCAAGATTCTGCAGGGGAGTATGGCTACACCTTC. Its translation: CASSQDSAGEYGYTF.

This clonotype has only a few counts. This chain uses TRBV7-8 with TRBJ2-7; the match to TRBD2 covers 11 bases. Per germline, CDR1 SGHVS and CDR2 FQNEAQ. The J segment lost 2 bases and the V segment lost 5 bases, leaving 2 bases of the junction unmatched. There are 14 residues in the CDR3. The CDR3 sequence is CASSNSGGAYEQYF. The DNA of the CDR3 is TGTGCCAGCAGCAATAGCGGGGGGGCCTACGAGCAGTACTTC.

The chain combines TRBV5-1 with TRBJ2-1, with TRBD2 matching over 11 bases. Germline V CDR1 and CDR2: SGHRS, YFSETQ. This CDR3 spans 14 amino acids. V lost 4 bases and J lost 8; bases outside the gene matches: 5. CDR3 DNA sequence: TGCGCCAGCAGCATTAGCGGGGGGGGCGATGAGCAGTTCTTC. Translating it yields CASSISGGGDEQFF.

This clonotype turned up a few times. A read error may produce the germline difference seen at one junction end. The chain carries TRBV27 and TRBJ1-2, with D maybe TRBD1 (5 bases). Germline V CDR1 and CDR2: MNHEY, SMNVEV (reference sequence). The CDR3 length is 13 residues. CDR3 region: CASSPLLGEGCTF. The CDR3 bases are TGTGCCAGCAGCCCCCTGTTGGGGGAGGGCTGCACCTTC.

This clonotype was counted only a few times. The chain carries TRBV6-1 and TRBJ1-2; 8 bases map to TRBD1. V shed 8 bases and J 4 bases; nucleotides not matched to a gene: 9. The CDR3 is made up of 14 amino acids. Looked up from germline, CDR1 is MNHNS and CDR2 is SASEGT. This CDR3 reads CASVSDRVSYGYTF. CDR3 bases: TGTGCCAGCGTTTCGGACAGGGTTAGCTATGGCTACACCTTC.

In this sample, this clonotype turned up many times. The V call is TRBV4-3, the J call TRBJ2-7, with 11 bases identical to TRBD1. J was trimmed by 3 bases and V by 3 bases; bases with no gene match: 7. Germline V gene data show CDR1 as LGHNA and CDR2 as YSLEER. The CDR3 is made up of 16 amino acids. The CDR3 coding sequence is TGCGCCAGCAGCCATGAAACTGGGACAGGGGGCTACGAGCAGTACTTC. This gives the protein CASSHETGTGGYEQYF.

This chain joins TRBV12-3 or TRBV12-4 and TRBJ1-2; D is perhaps TRBD1 (5 bases). The CDR3 sequence is 14 residues long. V was cut by 4 bases and J by 4 bases, with 13 bases left in between. The CDR3 nucleotides read TGTGCCAGCAGTTCGAGGTTAAGGGGCTATGGCTACACCTTC. Translating it yields CASSSRLRGYGYTF.

The rearrangement joins TRBV24-1 to TRBJ1-2, with D possibly matching TRBD1 (6 bases). V gave up 3 bases and J gave up 5 bases, with 18 bases separating them. The CDR3 consists of 16 residues. Germline-derived CDR1 and CDR2 are KGHDR and SFDVKD. For the CDR3, the DNA is TGTGCCACCAGTGATCAATCAGGGGACGATTGGTATGGCTACACCTTC. It translates to CATSDQSGDDWYGYTF.

This chain connects TRBV5-1 to TRBJ2-7; either TRBD1 or TRBD2 may fit D (5 bases each). Trimming stripped 4 bases from V and 3 bases from J, with 11 bases between. Germline V gene data show CDR1 as SGHRS and CDR2 as YFSETQ. The CDR3 has 13 amino acids. This CDR3 is CASSNGTFYEQYF. Written as DNA, the CDR3 is TGCGCCAGCAGCAACGGGACCTTCTACGAGCAGTACTTC.

The chain is built from TRBV28 and TRBJ1-5, with 8 bases aligning to TRBD1. CDR1 is MDHEN, CDR2 SYDVKM, per germline. With 10 bases clipped from V and 4 bases from J, the junction kept 9 bases outside the gene matches. The length of the CDR3 is 14 residues. In DNA, the CDR3 is TGTGCCACCCGCGACAGGGGATTAAATCAGCCCCAGCATTTT. Its translation: CATRDRGLNQPQHF. Together with reference TRBV28 and TRBJ1-5, the CDR3 gives the full variable domain: DVKVTQSSRYLVKRTGEKVFLECVQDMDHENMFWYRQDPGLGLRLIYFSYDVKMKEKGDIPEGYSVSREKKERFSLILESASTNQTSMYLCATRDRGLNQPQHFGDGTRLSIL.

The DNA for the CDR3 is TGTGCCAGCAGCGTAGCTGGGACACCGTACACAGATACGCAGTATTTT. Its protein is CASSVAGTPYTDTQYF. The gene calls are TRBV9 and TRBJ2-3, with D tentatively TRBD1 (6 bases). Trimming removed 0 bases from V and 2 bases from J, with 13 bases in between. The V gene's germline CDR1 is SGDLS and CDR2 YYNGEE. The CDR3 totals 16 residues.

The V and J genes are TRBV11-2 and TRBJ2-3; 8 bases line up with TRBD2. CDR1 SGHAT and CDR2 FQNNGV come from the germline V gene. CDR3 size: 14 residues. Trimming cost V 7 bases and J 0 bases; bases outside gene matches: 3. The chain's CDR3 is CASMSGGSTDTQYF. CDR3 DNA: TGTGCCAGCATGAGCGGGGGAAGCACAGATACGCAGTATTTT.

The J gene is TRBJ1-2, the V gene TRBV29-1; D remains unclear. The V and J ends lost 6 bases and 0 bases respectively, with 5 bases between them. Germline CDR1 reads SQVTM; CDR2 reads ANQGSEA. This CDR3 has 11 amino acids. In nucleotides, the CDR3 is TGCAGCGTCGAGTCTAACTATGGCTACACCTTC. It encodes CSVESNYGYTF.

V is TRBV5-6 and J is TRBJ1-5, with 12 nucleotides matching TRBD1. This CDR3 is built from 17 residues. The ends lost 2 bases at V and 3 bases at J; junction bases unmatched: 6. In germline, CDR1 is SGHDT, CDR2 YYEEEE. The CDR3: CASSFIGTGGHNQPQHF. The CDR3 nucleotides read TGTGCCAGCAGCTTTATAGGGACAGGGGGCCACAATCAGCCCCAGCATTTT.